This T cell receptor (beta chain) was sequenced for a study of T-cell reconstitution after alpha-beta-depleted transplantation in children. Unique molecular identifiers were used in preparing the TCRbeta library. TCRdb used MiXCR to reprocess the PCR reads, holding one entry per CDR3 protein. The sample shows approximately 80,000 distinct CDR3 sequences, 13% to 15% of them seen only once. CDR1 and CDR2 (germline): MNHEY, SMNVEV (reference sequence). Trimming removed 6 bases from V and 5 bases from J, with 19 bases in between. This CDR3 contains 15 residues. The material sequenced was PBMCs, mostly from graft donor cells, taken 180 days after TCRalphabeta/CD19-depleted stem cell transplant. The TCR comes from a male patient aged 2-10 years who had a stem cell transplant for acute lymphoblastic leukemia, so the T cells may come from the graft donor. The chain joins TRBV27 to TRBJ1-2; no clear D gene. CDR3 sequence (DNA): TGTGCCAGCAGGCAAGGAGGTGGGAGGGAATATGGCTACACCTTC. It codes for CASRQGGGREYGYTF.